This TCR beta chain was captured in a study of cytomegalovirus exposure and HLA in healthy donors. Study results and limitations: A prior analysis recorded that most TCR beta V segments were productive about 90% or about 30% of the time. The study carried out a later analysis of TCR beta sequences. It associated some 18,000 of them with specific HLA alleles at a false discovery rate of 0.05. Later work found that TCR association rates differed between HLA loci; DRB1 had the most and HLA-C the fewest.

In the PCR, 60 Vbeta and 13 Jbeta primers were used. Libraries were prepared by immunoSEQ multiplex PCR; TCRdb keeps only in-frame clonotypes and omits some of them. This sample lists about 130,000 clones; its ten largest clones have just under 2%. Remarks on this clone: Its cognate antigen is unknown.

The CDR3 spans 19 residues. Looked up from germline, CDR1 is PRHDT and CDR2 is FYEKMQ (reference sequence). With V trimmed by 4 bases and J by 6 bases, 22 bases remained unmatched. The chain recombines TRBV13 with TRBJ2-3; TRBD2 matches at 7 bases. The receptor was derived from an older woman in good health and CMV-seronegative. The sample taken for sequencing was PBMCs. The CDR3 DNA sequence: TGTGCCAGCAGCTCTCAACCTCGGAGGGGCGGTCTGGGGGGGGATACGCAGTATTTT. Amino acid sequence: CASSSQPRRGGLGGDTQYF.